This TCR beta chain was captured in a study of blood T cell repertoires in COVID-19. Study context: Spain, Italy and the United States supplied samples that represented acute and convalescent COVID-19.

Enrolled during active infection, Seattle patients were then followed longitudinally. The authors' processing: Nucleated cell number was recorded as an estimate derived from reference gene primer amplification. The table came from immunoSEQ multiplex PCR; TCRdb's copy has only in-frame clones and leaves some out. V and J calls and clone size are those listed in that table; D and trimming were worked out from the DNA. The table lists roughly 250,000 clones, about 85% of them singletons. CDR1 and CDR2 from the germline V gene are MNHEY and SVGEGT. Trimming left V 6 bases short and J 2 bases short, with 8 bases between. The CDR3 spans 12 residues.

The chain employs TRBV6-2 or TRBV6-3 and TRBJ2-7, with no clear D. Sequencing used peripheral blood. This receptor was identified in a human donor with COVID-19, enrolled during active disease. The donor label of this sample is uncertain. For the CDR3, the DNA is TGTGCCAGCAGCCAACTAACCTACGAGCAGTACTTC. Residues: CASSQLTYEQYF.